Given below is one TCR beta chain in context. The data belong to a study of blood T cell repertoires in COVID-19. The length of the CDR3 is 18 residues. Germline V gene lookup returns CDR1 SGHVS and CDR2 FNYEAQ. The V end was cut by 5 bases, the J end by 4 bases, with 21 bases between. The protocol was immunoSEQ multiplex PCR, while the TCRdb copy is restricted to in-frame clones and leaves out a portion. The sample lists around 100,000 clones, approximately 84% occurring once. The TCR sequence derives from a human donor in a cohort sampled during active COVID-19. Sequencing was performed on peripheral blood. The V gene is TRBV7-6, the J gene TRBJ2-6, with D unclear. The CDR3 DNA sequence: TGTGCCAGCAGCCCCCACCGACGACTGGATTACGGGGCCAACGTCCTGACTTTC. Protein: CASSPHRRLDYGANVLTF.